A single sample is the source of the 27 T cell receptor beta chains below, sequenced in a study of OX40 agonist ivuxolimab in advanced cancers. Profiled with immunoSEQ multiplex PCR; TCRdb holds only in-frame clones, not every one. This table holds roughly 48,000 clones, approximately 85% found once. The source was CD4+ or CD8+ T cells sorted from blood, collected in a trial of the OX40 agonist ivuxolimab. The receptors were gathered from an adult with an advanced solid tumor such as melanoma, head and neck, liver or kidney cancer.

This chain uses TRBV9 with TRBJ2-5; D perhaps matches TRBD2 (7 bases). This CDR3 is 15 amino acids long. Germline V lookup: CDR1 SGDLS, CDR2 YYNGEE. Trimming pared 4 bases from V and 4 bases from J, leaving 17 bases between. The CDR3 spells CASSLSGGAGETQYF. The CDR3, as DNA: TGTGCCAGCAGCTTGAGTGGGGGGGCCGGAGAGACCCAGTACTTC. Looking up the rest from reference TRBV9 and TRBJ2-5 gives the full variable domain: DSGVTQTPKHLITATGQRVTLRCSPRSGDLSVYWYQQSLDQGLQFLIQYYNGEERAKGNILERFSAQQFPDLHSELNLSSLELGDSALYFCASSLSGGAGETQYFGPGTRLLVL.

V is TRBV9 and J is TRBJ2-1, with 11 bases aligning to TRBD2. Germline-derived CDR1 and CDR2 are SGDLS and YYNGEE. Trimming at V came to 3 bases and at J to 3 bases, leaving 8 bases not matched to a gene. The CDR3 totals 17 residues. CDR3 region: CASSAPGGTSGYNEQFF. CDR3 DNA sequence: TGTGCCAGCAGCGCCCCGGGGGGGACTAGCGGCTACAATGAGCAGTTCTTC.

The V gene is TRBV28, the J gene TRBJ2-7; tentative D call: TRBD1 (6 bases). Trimming cost V 5 bases and J 3 bases, with 11 bases left between them. The CDR3 is 13 residues long. CDR1 is MDHEN, CDR2 SYDVKM, per germline. The CDR3 protein is CASSTTGSYEQYF. DNA for the CDR3: TGTGCCAGCAGTACAACAGGGAGCTACGAGCAGTACTTC.

The chain has TRBV2 and TRBJ1-5; D is undetermined. The CDR3 sequence is 13 residues long. Between the trimmed V and J ends, which lost 6 bases and 3 bases, there was a span of 9 bases. The V gene's germline CDR1 is SNHLY and CDR2 FYNNEI. The CDR3 sequence: CASSLGFNQPQHF. The CDR3, as DNA: TGTGCCAGCAGCCTGGGTTTCAATCAGCCCCAGCATTTT.

The V and J genes are TRBV15 and TRBJ2-7; D uncertain. There are 12 residues in the CDR3. V was cut by 9 bases and J by 4 bases, with 13 bases left in between. Germline lookup yields CDR1 LNHNV and CDR2 YYDKDF (reference sequence). The DNA for the CDR3 is TGTGCCACAGGGCGGCTACCGTACGAGCAGTACTTC. As protein: CATGRLPYEQYF.

V and J are TRBV5-1 and TRBJ2-7; 8 bases are shared with TRBD1. This CDR3 has 15 amino acids. Looked up from germline, CDR1 is SGHRS and CDR2 is YFSETQ. The trim removed 1 base at V and 8 bases at J, leaving 11 bases unmatched. The CDR3 nucleotides are TGCGCCAGCAGCTTGTTCGAGACAGGGGTAAGGCAGCAGTACTTC. It codes for CASSLFETGVRQQYF.

A single count supports this clone. V gene TRBV10-2 combines with J gene TRBJ1-6; D is unresolved. V was clipped by 2 bases and J by 7 bases, with 12 bases between them. The germline gives CDR1 WSHSY, CDR2 SAAADI. This CDR3 contains 15 residues. CDR3 DNA sequence: TGCGCCAGCAGTGAGGATCGGGGAGGCAATTCACCCCTCCACTTT. It translates to CASSEDRGGNSPLHF.

The chain joins TRBV10-3 to TRBJ1-1; 7 positions match TRBD1. The CDR3 runs to 13 residues. V shed 11 bases and J 4 bases; nucleotides not matched to a gene: 10. Germline CDR1 is ENHRY and CDR2 is SYGVKD. CDR3 loop: CALSRDRATEAFF. The CDR3 nucleotides are TGTGCCTTGTCCCGCGACAGGGCCACTGAAGCTTTCTTT.

This clone was found a few times. The rearrangement joins TRBV27 to TRBJ1-6, with D perhaps TRBD1 (5 bases). The V gene lost 3 bases and the J gene lost 6 bases, with 9 bases spanning the gap. The CDR3 runs to 14 residues. Germline V gene sequence: CDR1 MNHEY, CDR2 SMNVEV (reference sequence). Here the CDR3 reads CASSLGGFNSPLHF. CDR3 nucleotides: TGTGCCAGCAGTTTGGGGGGTTTTAATTCACCCCTCCACTTT.

The gene calls are TRBV5-4 and TRBJ2-7; the match to TRBD1 covers 10 bases. The CDR3 covers 16 residues. Germline trimming cut 4 bases from V and 3 bases from J; bases unmatched to any gene: 10. The germline V gene encodes CDR1 SGHNT and CDR2 YYREEE (reference sequence). The CDR3 sequence: CASSLGSTGGFYEQYF. Written as DNA, the CDR3 is TGTGCCAGCAGCCTGGGGTCGACAGGGGGCTTCTACGAGCAGTACTTC.

The chain joins TRBV10-1 to TRBJ2-1, with 10 bases identical to TRBD2. Germline assignment: CDR1 WNHNN and CDR2 SYGVQD (reference sequence). The CDR3 sequence is 15 residues long. V trimming: 2 bases; J trimming: 6 bases; junction bases outside the gene matches: 4. The CDR3 here is CASSEQLAGFNEQFF. The CDR3, as DNA: TGCGCCAGCAGTGAGCAACTAGCGGGATTCAATGAGCAGTTCTTC.

The rearrangement uses TRBV15 and TRBJ2-7; maybe TRBD1 (6 bases). Germline V gene data show CDR1 as LNHNV and CDR2 as YYDKDF (reference sequence). Trimming removed 6 bases at V and 3 bases at J, with 9 bases between. CDR3 length equals 12 residues. CDR3 sequence (DNA): TGTGCCACCAGTCGGACAGACTACGAGCAGTACTTC. Translated, it gives CATSRTDYEQYF.

The chain carries TRBV28 and TRBJ2-7, with no clear D. Trimming stripped 5 bases from V and 2 bases from J, with 13 bases between. Germline V lookup: CDR1 MDHEN, CDR2 SYDVKM. This CDR3 is built from 14 residues. The CDR3, as DNA: TGTGCCAGCAGTGGATTCGGGTTGACCTACGAGCAGTACTTC. This sequence encodes CASSGFGLTYEQYF.

The gene calls are TRBV6-4 and TRBJ2-6, with a weak D call TRBD1 (5 bases). Germline values: CDR1 MRHNA, CDR2 SNTAGT. Trimming cost V 5 bases and J 4 bases, with 15 bases left between them. The CDR3 covers 16 residues. Here the CDR3 reads CASSHGPPGGANVLTF. CDR3 in DNA: TGTGCCAGCAGTCACGGGCCTCCAGGGGGGGCCAACGTCCTGACTTTC.

In this sample, this clone turned up a few times. V gene TRBV18 combines with J gene TRBJ2-5; TRBD1 matches 9 bases. Unmatched junction bases numbered 4, after V lost 6 bases and J lost 5 bases. The CDR3 runs to 13 residues. Germline V gives CDR1 KGHSH, CDR2 LQKENI. The CDR3 here is CASSAGQGETQYF. As DNA, the CDR3 is TGTGCCAGCTCCGCCGGACAGGGGGAGACCCAGTACTTC. The entire variable domain, with the rest obtained from reference TRBV18 and TRBJ2-5, is as follows: NAGVMQNPRHLVRRRGQEARLRCSPMKGHSHVYWYRQLPEEGLKFMVYLQKENIIDESGMPKERFSAEFPKEGPSILRIQQVVRGDSAAYFCASSAGQGETQYFGPGTRLLVL.

This chain uses TRBV5-6 with TRBJ1-2; D remains ambiguous. Trimming took off 4 bases at V and 8 bases at J, with 12 bases between the two ends. This CDR3 spans 12 amino acids. The V gene's germline CDR1 is SGHDT and CDR2 YYEEEE. Written as DNA, the CDR3 is TGTGCCAGCAGCATTCGCGAAGGGGGCTACACCTTC. The encoded protein is CASSIREGGYTF.

Only one count was recorded for this clone. The V and J genes are TRBV5-6 and TRBJ2-3; D is uncertain. This CDR3 has 14 amino acids. From germline, CDR1 is SGHDT and CDR2 YYEEEE. V was shortened by 0 bases and J by 3 bases, with 8 bases between the two germline ends. CDR3 residues: CASSLVTATDTQYF. CDR3 DNA sequence: TGTGCCAGCAGCTTGGTCACAGCGACAGATACGCAGTATTTT.

This chain uses TRBV29-1 with TRBJ2-7, with D perhaps assigned TRBD1 or TRBD2 (5 bases each). The CDR3 covers 15 residues. Trimming took off 4 bases at V and 4 bases at J, with 20 bases between the two ends. CDR1 is SQVTM, CDR2 ANQGSEA, per germline. CDR3: CSVGTGTATIYEQYF. The CDR3 DNA reads as TGCAGCGTTGGGACCGGGACGGCCACGATATACGAGCAGTACTTC.

A few counts support this clone. This chain connects TRBV7-8 to TRBJ2-3; 11 bases are shared with TRBD2. Germline V gene sequence: CDR1 SGHVS, CDR2 FQNEAQ. The CDR3 is 18 amino acids. The V segment lost 3 bases and the J segment 5 bases; nucleotides outside the gene matches: 13. The CDR3 reads CASSFPITSGGAKDTQYF. Written as DNA, the CDR3 is TGTGCCAGCAGCTTCCCAATTACTAGCGGGGGTGCTAAAGATACGCAGTATTTT.

V gene TRBV7-2 combines with J gene TRBJ2-5; the match to TRBD2 covers 12 bases. Unmatched junction bases numbered 10, after V lost 5 bases and J lost 6 bases. This CDR3 is built from 16 residues. In germline, CDR1 is SGHTA, CDR2 FQGNSA. CDR3 coding DNA: TGTGCCAGCAGCCCCCCCCCTAGCGGGGGGGCGAAGACCCAGTACTTC. Its protein product is CASSPPPSGGAKTQYF.

The sample holds a few counts of this clone. CDR3 in DNA: TGTGCCAGCAGCTTAGACAGGGTCAGGAACGAGCAGTACTTC. Its translation: CASSLDRVRNEQYF. The gene calls are TRBV5-6 and TRBJ2-7, with 7 bases identical to TRBD1. The CDR3 extends over 14 amino acids. Germline CDR1 is SGHDT and CDR2 is YYEEEE. J was trimmed by 5 bases and V by 2 bases; bases with no gene match: 7.

The rearrangement joins TRBV9 to TRBJ2-5; 10 bases map to TRBD1. Germline V CDR1 and CDR2: SGDLS, YYNGEE. V trimming: 3 bases; J trimming: 9 bases; junction bases outside the gene matches: 5. The CDR3 is 13 amino acids. The CDR3 sequence: CASSGGQGFPQYF. CDR3 DNA: TGTGCCAGCAGCGGGGGACAGGGGTTTCCCCAGTACTTC.

This chain connects TRBV6-5 to TRBJ1-2, with D possibly TRBD1 on 5 matching bases. Germline lookup yields CDR1 MNHEY and CDR2 SVGAGI. V was clipped by 3 bases and J by 4 bases, with 18 bases between them. This CDR3 region has 16 residues. CDR3 nucleotide sequence: TGTGCCAGCAGTTATCAAGGGCGGGGACGGTTCTATGGCTACACCTTC. This translates into CASSYQGRGRFYGYTF.

This clone was seen once. This sequence joins TRBV6-1 and TRBJ1-5; D is possibly TRBD1 (6 bases). Germline values: CDR1 MNHNS, CDR2 SASEGT. Trimming took 7 bases from V and 4 from J, leaving 8 bases between them. The CDR3 spans 12 residues. CDR3 coding DNA: TGTGCCAGCACGGACAGAAATCAGCCCCAGCATTTT. It codes for CASTDRNQPQHF.

V is TRBV28 and J is TRBJ1-2; D possibly corresponds to TRBD1 (5 bases). Germline CDR1 is MDHEN and CDR2 is SYDVKM. There are 13 residues in the CDR3. Trimming stripped 6 bases from V and 4 bases from J, with 12 bases between. Here the CDR3 reads CASRGGVSYGYTF. For the CDR3, the DNA is TGTGCCAGCAGGGGGGGAGTCTCCTATGGCTACACCTTC.

The rearrangement links TRBV19 to TRBJ1-2; D not resolved. V lost 2 bases and J lost 4, with 11 bases in between. The CDR3 extends over 14 amino acids. The V gene's germline CDR1 is LNHDA and CDR2 SQIVND (reference sequence). DNA of the CDR3: TGTGCCAGTAGTATAAAGGAGGGTTCCTATGGCTACACCTTC. It is translated as CASSIKEGSYGYTF.

CDR3 amino acids: CASSIELNQPQHF. CDR3 in DNA: TGTGCCAGTAGTATAGAGCTCAATCAGCCCCAGCATTTT. This chain uses TRBV19 with TRBJ1-5, with D uncertain. Looked up from germline, CDR1 is LNHDA and CDR2 is SQIVND (reference sequence). V shed 0 bases and J shed 3 bases, with 3 bases lying between them. The CDR3 runs to 13 residues.